The clone carrying this T cell receptor beta chain came up many times. The antigen is unknown. These data belong to a study of Graves' ophthalmopathy and Graves' hyperthyroidism. Using RNA transcripts, the TCR beta CDR3 regions were amplified. The first-round RT-PCR employed HTBI primers together with the Qiagen OneStep RT-PCR kit. A multiplex PCR was then performed as the second round. One entry per CDR3 protein, called by TCRdb with MiXCR from the multiplex PCR reads. The table includes 400,000 to 450,000 distinct CDR3 sequences, 21% detected once. Findings of the study overall: Cross-validated, the 13-signature model showed 87.88%/81.08% sensitivity/specificity, and 80%/75% in the test set.

Trimming left V 7 bases short and J 3 bases short, with 10 bases between. Germline loops: CDR1 SNHLY, CDR2 FYNNEI. The CDR3 covers 13 residues. The clonotype was recovered from a young woman with stable Graves' hyperthyroidism. Sequencing was done on a sample of peripheral blood. The genes are TRBV2 and TRBJ1-5, with D possibly matching TRBD1 (5 bases). CDR3 nucleotides: TGTGCCAGCAACGACAGCCCCAATCAGCCCCAGCATTTT. This codes for CASNDSPNQPQHF.